The 9 T cell receptor beta chains reported below all come from one sample, sequenced in a study of monozygotic twins with inflammatory bowel disease. TCRdb reprocessed the 5' RACE reads; each CDR3 protein has one entry and no DNA is given. The listing contains 200,000 to 250,000 distinct CDR3 sequences. The sequenced material came from blood. The receptor set was obtained from a human donor with ulcerative colitis or Crohn's disease, or a healthy co-twin of an affected twin (not recorded which).

This chain connects TRBV20-1 to TRBJ2-7. The CDR3 sequence is 13 residues long. Germline lookup yields CDR1 DFQATT and CDR2 SNEGSKA (reference sequence). The CDR3 spells CSARRQMDFEQYF.

The chain is built from TRBV7-6 and TRBJ2-1; with no DNA, the TCRdb D assignment of TRBD1 cannot be verified. CDR1 and CDR2 (germline): SGHVS, FNYEAQ. The length of the CDR3 is 13 residues. CDR3 amino acids: CASSLTVNNEQFF.

V is TRBV6-1 and J is TRBJ2-3; TCRdb returns TRBD1, unconfirmable since there is no DNA. Germline CDR1 is MNHNS and CDR2 is SASEGT. The CDR3 is made up of 14 amino acids. CDR3 loop: CASIPALASDTQYF.

The CDR3 is CASRGLAGESSYNEQFF. The genes are TRBV6-2 or TRBV6-3 and TRBJ2-1; TCRdb proposes TRBD2, but this gene call is untestable without DNA. The germline V gene has CDR1 MNHEY and CDR2 SVGEGT. This CDR3 has 17 amino acids.

The chain carries TRBV15 and TRBJ2-1; without DNA, the TCRdb call of TRBD2 cannot be checked. This CDR3 is built from 15 residues. Germline lookup yields CDR1 LNHNV and CDR2 YYDKDF (reference sequence). The CDR3 reads CATRGLAGGYNEQFF.

This chain links TRBV5-1 with TRBJ1-2; TCRdb returns TRBD1, unconfirmable since there is no DNA. This CDR3 contains 13 residues. The germline V gene encodes CDR1 SGHRS and CDR2 YFSETQ. Here the CDR3 reads CASAQDGQGLYTF.

This rearrangement joins TRBV6-1 to TRBJ2-1; TCRdb proposes TRBD2, but this gene call is untestable without DNA. In germline, CDR1 is MNHNS, CDR2 SASEGT. The CDR3 is made up of 14 amino acids. The CDR3: CASNRAGSYNEQFF.

The rearrangement uses TRBV29-1 and TRBJ2-7; TCRdb designates TRBD2, a call that cannot be tested without DNA. CDR3 length: 15 residues. Per the germline V gene, CDR1 is SQVTM and CDR2 is ANQGSEA. This chain's CDR3 is CSVERLAGGSYEQYF.

The chain has TRBV5-5 and TRBJ2-1; TCRdb returns TRBD2, unconfirmable since there is no DNA. Germline assignment: CDR1 SGHKS and CDR2 YYEKEE (reference sequence). CDR3 length: 15 residues. CDR3 protein: CASSWGLAGGLEQFF.